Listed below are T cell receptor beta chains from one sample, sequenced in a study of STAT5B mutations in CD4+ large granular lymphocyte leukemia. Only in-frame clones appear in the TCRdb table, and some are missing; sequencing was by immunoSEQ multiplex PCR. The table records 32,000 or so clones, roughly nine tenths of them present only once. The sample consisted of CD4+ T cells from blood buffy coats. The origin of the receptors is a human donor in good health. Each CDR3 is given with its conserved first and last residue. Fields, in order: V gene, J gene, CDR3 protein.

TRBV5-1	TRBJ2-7	CASSGGLAPYEQYF
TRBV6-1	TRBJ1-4	CASSEAGGVFEKLFF
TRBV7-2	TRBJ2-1	CASSASFSGGSFF
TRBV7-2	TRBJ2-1	CASSLAGVYNEQFF
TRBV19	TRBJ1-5	CASTQGQGVRPQHF
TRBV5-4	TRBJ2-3	CASSSPPGDTQYF
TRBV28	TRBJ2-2	CASSLTSDTGELFF
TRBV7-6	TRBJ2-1	CASSLMGGTSGRAFVYNEQFF
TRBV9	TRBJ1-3	CASSVVGTATSGNTIYF
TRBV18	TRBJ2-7	CASSASAPGTSGTEQYF
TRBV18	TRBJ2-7	CASSPGLAGSYEQYF
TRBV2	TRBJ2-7	CASRAETYEQYF
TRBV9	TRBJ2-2	CASSVEAGPYTGELFF